Listed below are T cell receptor beta chains from one sample, sequenced in a study of PD-1 blockade in classical Hodgkin lymphoma. The table came from immunoSEQ multiplex PCR; TCRdb's copy has only in-frame clones and leaves some out. The data contain around 50,000 clones, about 75% of them seen just once; the ten biggest clones take up approximately 12%. The sequencing here drew on peripheral blood mononuclear cells (PBMCs), taken before the fourth cycle of nivolumab. These receptors came from a human donor with classical Hodgkin lymphoma. Both conserved end residues are part of each CDR3. A D gene is named only where the DNA matches it firmly. Clone size appears in some rows only: once, few, many, or a class for an expanded clone.

V gene	J gene	clone size	D gene	CDR3 DNA	CDR3 protein
TRBV15	TRBJ2-7	-	TRBD2	TGTGCCACCAGCAGAGAGGGGGTAGCGGGAGCCTACGAGCAGTACTTC	CATSREGVAGAYEQYF
TRBV14	TRBJ2-5	-	-	TGTGCCAGCAGCCAGTTAAACAGCCAAGAGACCCAGTACTTC	CASSQLNSQETQYF
TRBV7-7	TRBJ2-3	-	TRBD2	TGTGCTAGCAGCGCAGGACTAGCGGCTTATGATACGCAGTATTTT	CASSAGLAAYDTQYF
TRBV5-4	TRBJ2-7	-	-	TGTGCCAGCAGCCTTGGGACCGACGAGCAGTACTTC	CASSLGTDEQYF
TRBV2	TRBJ1-4	-	-	TGTGCCAGCGGGTACAACAGGCGGGCTAATGAAAAACTGTTTTTT	CASGYNRRANEKLFF
TRBV4-1	TRBJ2-7	-	TRBD2	TGCGCCAGCAGCCCCAAGTTTGCGGGAGGAAGCTCCTACGAGCAGTACTTC	CASSPKFAGGSSYEQYF
TRBV7-8	TRBJ1-5	-	-	TGTGCCAGCAGCTTGAGGCCAGGGCAGAATCAGCCCCAGCATTTT	CASSLRPGQNQPQHF
TRBV6-1	TRBJ2-2	-	TRBD1	TGTGCCAGCGGACCGGGACAGGGTGGCACCGGGGAGCTGTTTTTT	CASGPGQGGTGELFF
TRBV27	TRBJ2-1	-	-	TGTGCCAGCAGGCAAGACTTGTCCACGTACAATGAGCAGTTCTTC	CASRQDLSTYNEQFF
TRBV29-1	TRBJ2-3	-	-	TGCAGCGTTGAAGACGACAGGATACGGACAGATACGCAGTATTTT	CSVEDDRIRTDTQYF
TRBV28	TRBJ2-7	-	-	TGTGCCAGCAGTCTTGTTGGCAGGGGATGGGGCGAGCAGTACTTC	CASSLVGRGWGEQYF
TRBV6-1	TRBJ1-5	few	TRBD1	TGTGCCACCATGACAGGGTATCAGCCCCAGCATTTT	CATMTGYQPQHF
TRBV5-1	TRBJ2-1	-	-	TGCGCCAGCAGCCCCGCCAGGGAGGTATACAATGAGCAGTTCTTC	CASSPAREVYNEQFF
TRBV7-2	TRBJ2-5	-	-	TGTGCCAGCAGCTTCCCAGGGGGGCAAGAGACCCAGTACTTC	CASSFPGGQETQYF
TRBV7-2	TRBJ2-3	-	TRBD2	TGTGCCAGCAGCTTAGCGGGTGGGGCTAGCGGGAGGTTGGATACGCAGTATTTT	CASSLAGGASGRLDTQYF
TRBV6-5	TRBJ2-1	-	-	TGTGCCAGCAGTTACGTGCATCTTGGGAGAAATGAGCAGTTCTTC	CASSYVHLGRNEQFF
TRBV4-3	TRBJ2-1	-	-	TGCGCCAGCAGCCAAGGGGCAGGGGTTCTGTTCTTC	CASSQGAGVLFF
TRBV13	TRBJ2-1	-	TRBD2	TGTGCCAGCAGCTTAGATCTAGCGGAATCGTACAATGAGCAGTTCTTC	CASSLDLAESYNEQFF
TRBV28	TRBJ1-4	once	-	TGTGCCAGCAGACAGGGCACGCTTAATGAAAAACTGTTTTTT	CASRQGTLNEKLFF
TRBV4-2	TRBJ2-7	few	TRBD1	TGTGCCAGCAGCCCGGCAGGGGGACAGCACTACGAGCAGTACTTC	CASSPAGGQHYEQYF
TRBV21-1	TRBJ2-3	-	-	TGTGCCAGCAGCAAGAGTCCGCTGGCTAGCACAGATACGCAGTATTTT	CASSKSPLASTDTQYF
TRBV29-1	TRBJ1-2	-	TRBD1	TGCAGCGCCCGCAAAGGACAGGGCTCTATCTATGGCTACACCTTC	CSARKGQGSIYGYTF
TRBV5-4	TRBJ1-1	-	-	TGTGCCAGCAGCCTAGGGGGGCAGGTAGGAGAAGCTTTCTTT	CASSLGGQVGEAFF
TRBV7-2	TRBJ2-4	-	-	TGTGCCAGCAGCTTAGGGTTAGCGGTCATTCAGTACTTC	CASSLGLAVIQYF
TRBV7-9	TRBJ1-2	few	-	TGTGCCAGCAGCTCCTCGGGCGGGTCCAATGGCTACACCTTC	CASSSSGGSNGYTF
TRBV7-6	TRBJ2-3	-	TRBD2	TGTGCCAGCAGCTTATCTAGCGGGCTAGAAGATACGCAGTATTTT	CASSLSSGLEDTQYF
TRBV5-8	TRBJ2-1	-	-	TGTGCCAGCAGCTCCGGGCCCAAGGGGCACAATGAGCAGTTCTTC	CASSSGPKGHNEQFF
TRBV6-5	TRBJ2-7	-	-	TGTGCCACCGGACCCACCTACGAGCAGTACTTC	CATGPTYEQYF
TRBV6-6	TRBJ1-4	-	TRBD1	TGTGCCAGCAGTTACTCGGGGACAGGTGGTGAAAAACTGTTTTTT	CASSYSGTGGEKLFF
TRBV7-9	TRBJ1-1	-	-	TGTGCCAGCAGCTTAGCACAGGGCTCTGAAGCTTTCTTT	CASSLAQGSEAFF
TRBV9	TRBJ1-3	-	-	TGTGCCAGCAGCGTAGGGTTGTCTGGAAACACCATATATTTT	CASSVGLSGNTIYF
TRBV28	TRBJ2-1	-	-	TGTGCCAGCAGGTCTTCATATGAGCAGTTCTTC	CASRSSYEQFF
TRBV10-2	TRBJ2-1	-	TRBD1	TGCGCCAGCCGGGACAGATCTTACAATGAGCAGTTCTTC	CASRDRSYNEQFF
TRBV7-3	TRBJ2-7	-	TRBD2	TGTGCCAGCAGCTGGGGACTAGCGGCCCCTTCCGAGCAGTACTTC	CASSWGLAAPSEQYF
TRBV19	TRBJ1-3	-	-	TGTGCCAGTAGTATTCCAGGGTCTGGAAACACCATATATTTT	CASSIPGSGNTIYF
TRBV7-6	TRBJ1-2	-	-	TGTGCCAGCAGCTTAGGAGGAGGGGGTGGCTACACCTTC	CASSLGGGGGYTF
TRBV15	TRBJ1-2	many	-	TGTGCCACCAGCAGAGAAGGGTACTATGGCTACACCTTC	CATSREGYYGYTF
TRBV19	TRBJ1-1	-	TRBD1	TGTGCCAGTAGTTTCGGACAGGGGGACACTGAAGCTTTCTTT	CASSFGQGDTEAFF
TRBV11-2	TRBJ2-1	-	-	TGTGCCAGCAGCTTGGGCCCACCAAACTACAATGAGCAGTTCTTC	CASSLGPPNYNEQFF
TRBV7-2	TRBJ2-5	few	TRBD2	TGTGCCAGCAGCTGGGGACTAGCGGGAGTTGGGACCCAGTACTTC	CASSWGLAGVGTQYF
TRBV28	TRBJ2-1	-	TRBD2	TGTGCCAGCAGTGATTGGGACGATGGACTAGCGGGAGGGCCCCCGTTCTTC	CASSDWDDGLAGGPPFF
TRBV7-2	TRBJ1-4	-	-	TGTGCCAGCAGCTTACAGCGAGAAACTAATGAAAAACTGTTTTTT	CASSLQRETNEKLFF
TRBV12-2	TRBJ1-5	-	-	TGTGCAAGTCGCCCCACTCAGGGGTTTTATTTTCAGCCCCAGCATTTT	CASRPTQGFYFQPQHF
TRBV7-6	TRBJ2-1	-	-	TGTGCCAGCAGCCCAGACTCCATCTCCTACAATGAGCAGTTCTTC	CASSPDSISYNEQFF
TRBV9	TRBJ2-2	-	TRBD2	TGTGCCAGCAGCGTGGGGACTAGCGGGAGCTCCGGGGAGCTGTTTTTT	CASSVGTSGSSGELFF
TRBV28	TRBJ1-3	-	-	TGTGCCAGCAGGCCGGGACACCTCCCGGGGGGAAACACCATATATTTT	CASRPGHLPGGNTIYF
TRBV23-1	TRBJ1-5	-	-	TGCGCCAGCAGTCAACACCGAGACACCGCCGATTCGGACGCTCCTTTCTCCAATCAGCCCCAGCATTTT	CASSQHRDTADSDAPFSNQPQHF
TRBV14	TRBJ2-5	-	-	TGTGCCAGCAGCCAAGACGGATCGGAGACCCAGTACTTC	CASSQDGSETQYF
TRBV7-2	TRBJ2-3	-	-	TGTGCCAGCAGCCACGGGGAGTCGGGCACAGATACGCAGTATTTT	CASSHGESGTDTQYF